This T cell receptor (beta chain) derives from a study of blood T cell repertoires in COVID-19. As for the study in general: Spain, Italy and the United States supplied samples that represented acute and convalescent COVID-19. Sources were T cells, B-cell-depleted T cells, or PBMCs; the material itself was cDNA or gDNA.

Authors' data handling: Reference gene primers were amplified, and this amplification served to estimate nucleated cell counts. Using immunoSEQ multiplex PCR, the repertoire was profiled, and TCRdb retains in-frame clones only, with some absent. That table is the source of V, J and clone size, and D and trimming were worked out from the DNA. This table has around 170,000 clones, approximately 84% appearing once. Between the trimmed V and J ends, which lost 3 bases and 7 bases, there was a span of 21 bases. The CDR3 is 17 amino acids. Germline CDR1 and CDR2: SNHLY and FYNNEI. The specimen was peripheral blood. This receptor was identified in a woman of 80 years or more with acute or convalescent COVID-19. The genes are TRBV2 and TRBJ2-2; maybe TRBD1 (6 bases). The CDR3 region is CASSEEKTGYSSGELFF. The DNA of the CDR3 is TGTGCCAGCAGTGAGGAAAAAACAGGGTACTCGAGCGGGGAGCTGTTTTTT.